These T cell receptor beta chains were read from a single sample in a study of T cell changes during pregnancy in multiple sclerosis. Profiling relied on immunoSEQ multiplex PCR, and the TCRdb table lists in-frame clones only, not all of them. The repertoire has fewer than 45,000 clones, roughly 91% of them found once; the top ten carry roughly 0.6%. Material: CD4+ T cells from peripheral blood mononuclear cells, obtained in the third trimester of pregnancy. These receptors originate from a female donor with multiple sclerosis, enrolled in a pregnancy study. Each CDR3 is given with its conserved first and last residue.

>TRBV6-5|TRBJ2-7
CASSYSREAVYEQYF
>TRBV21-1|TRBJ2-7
CASRKGTEHYEQYF
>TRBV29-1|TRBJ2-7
CSVAGQTYEQYF
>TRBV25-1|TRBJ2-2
CASSVQGTGELFF
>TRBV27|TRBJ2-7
CASSNHYEQYF
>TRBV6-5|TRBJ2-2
CASSYDRGLTGELFF
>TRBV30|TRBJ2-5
CAWKRDRASETQYF
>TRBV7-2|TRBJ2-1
CASSYRTGLNEQFF
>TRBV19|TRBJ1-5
CASSPLDRGDNQPQHF
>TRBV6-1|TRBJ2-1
CASSDEGLSYNEQFF
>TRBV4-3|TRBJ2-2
CASSLGHRTGELFF
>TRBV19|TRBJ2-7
CASSFQLGDEQYF